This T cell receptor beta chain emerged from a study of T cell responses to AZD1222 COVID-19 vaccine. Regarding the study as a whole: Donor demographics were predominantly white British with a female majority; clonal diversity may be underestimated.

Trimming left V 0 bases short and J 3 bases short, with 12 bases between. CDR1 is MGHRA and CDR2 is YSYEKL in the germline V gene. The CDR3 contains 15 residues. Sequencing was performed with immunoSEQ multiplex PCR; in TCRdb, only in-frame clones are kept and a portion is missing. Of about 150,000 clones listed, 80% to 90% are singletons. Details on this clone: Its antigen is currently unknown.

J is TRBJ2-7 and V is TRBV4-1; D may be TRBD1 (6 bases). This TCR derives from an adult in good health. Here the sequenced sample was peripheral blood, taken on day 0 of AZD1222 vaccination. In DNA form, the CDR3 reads TGCGCCAGCAGCCAAGAAGTTCAGGGGAACTACGAGCAGTACGTC. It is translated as CASSQEVQGNYEQYV.